The 21 T cell receptor beta chains below all came from one sample that was sequenced in a study of OX40 agonist ivuxolimab in advanced cancers. The repertoire was sequenced with immunoSEQ multiplex PCR; TCRdb's copy has only in-frame clones and lacks some. Seen here are approximately 28,000 clones, about 87% observed once, and the top ten hold roughly 19%. Sequenced here: CD4+ or CD8+ T cells sorted from blood, sampled in a trial of the OX40 agonist ivuxolimab. The receptors were gathered from an adult with an advanced solid tumor such as melanoma, head and neck, liver or kidney cancer.

The chain combines TRBV27 with TRBJ2-7; D might be TRBD2 (6 bases). Germline V gene lookup returns CDR1 MNHEY and CDR2 SMNVEV (reference sequence). The CDR3 runs 13 residues. Trimming took 6 bases from V and 3 from J, leaving 12 bases between them. CDR3 sequence (DNA): TGTGCCAGCAGCCCCCGGACTAACTACGAGCAGTACTTC. This codes for CASSPRTNYEQYF.

The J gene is TRBJ2-4, the V gene TRBV4-2; the match to TRBD2 covers 11 bases. The ends lost 3 bases at V and 6 bases at J; junction bases unmatched: 4. The CDR3 sequence is 15 residues long. Germline V lookup: CDR1 LGHNA, CDR2 YNFKEQ. CDR3 protein: CASSQPGTSGNIQYF. The CDR3 nucleotides read TGTGCCAGCAGCCAGCCAGGGACTAGCGGAAACATTCAGTACTTC.

The V call is TRBV27, the J call TRBJ2-1; 8 bases are shared with TRBD2. The junction had 8 bases not matched to a gene; V was cut back by 3 bases and J by 7 bases. This CDR3 has 15 amino acids. Germline V gene sequence: CDR1 MNHEY, CDR2 SMNVEV (reference sequence). In DNA, the CDR3 is TGTGCCAGCAGTTTCCCAGCGGGAGCCAGGAATGAGCAGTTCTTC. Translation gives CASSFPAGARNEQFF.

The J gene is TRBJ2-3, the V gene TRBV5-4; no reliable D call. The germline V and J ends were trimmed by 4 bases and 0 bases, with 9 bases remaining between them. This CDR3 is 14 amino acids long. Per germline, CDR1 SGHNT and CDR2 YYREEE (reference sequence). CDR3 residues: CASSPEGSTDTQYF. CDR3 sequence (DNA): TGTGCCAGCAGCCCCGAAGGCAGCACAGATACGCAGTATTTT. The whole variable domain, filled in from reference TRBV5-4 and TRBJ2-3, reads ETGVTQSPTHLIKTRGQQVTLRCSSQSGHNTVSWYQQALGQGPQFIFQYYREEENGRGNFPPRFSGLQFPNYSSELNVNALELDDSALYLCASSPEGSTDTQYFGPGTRLTVL.

The chain carries TRBV28 and TRBJ2-7, with a weak D call TRBD2 (7 bases). The CDR3 length is 16 residues. Germline V CDR1 and CDR2: MDHEN, SYDVKM. The germline V and J ends were trimmed by 8 bases and 6 bases, with 26 bases remaining between them. This CDR3 reads CASPYEGGGPPREQYF. The CDR3 coding sequence is TGTGCCAGCCCTTACGAGGGGGGGGGACCCCCTCGCGAGCAGTACTTC. Full variable domain (missing parts from reference TRBV28 and TRBJ2-7): DVKVTQSSRYLVKRTGEKVFLECVQDMDHENMFWYRQDPGLGLRLIYFSYDVKMKEKGDIPEGYSVSREKKERFSLILESASTNQTSMYLCASPYEGGGPPREQYFGPGTRLTVT.

This rearrangement joins TRBV27 to TRBJ1-2; a possible D gene is TRBD1 (6 bases). The CDR3 loop spans 15 amino acids. V gave up 4 bases and J gave up 8 bases, with 20 bases separating them. Germline V lookup: CDR1 MNHEY, CDR2 SMNVEV (reference sequence). In DNA form, the CDR3 reads TGTGCCAGCAGTTACTTGAGACAGGATCTAGCGGGCTACACCTTC. Translated, it gives CASSYLRQDLAGYTF.

CDR3 sequence reads: CASSFGFLSAGGPENEQFF. For the CDR3, the DNA is TGTGCCAGCAGCTTTGGGTTTCTCTCGGCGGGAGGGCCTGAGAATGAGCAGTTCTTC. The V gene is TRBV7-6, the J gene TRBJ2-1; 9 bases align to TRBD2. The CDR3 is 19 residues long. The V gene end was trimmed by 3 bases and the J gene end by 7 bases; junction bases not matched to a gene: 19. Looked up from germline, CDR1 is SGHVS and CDR2 is FNYEAQ.

V is TRBV7-9 and J is TRBJ2-3; tentative D call: TRBD1 (6 bases). The CDR3 runs to 15 residues. Germline values: CDR1 SEHNR, CDR2 FQNEAQ (reference sequence). Deletions cut 2 bases from V and 2 bases from J, with 11 bases between. CDR3 coding DNA: TGTGCCAGCAGCTTATTCTGGGACAACACAGATACGCAGTATTTT. Translated: CASSLFWDNTDTQYF. The complete variable domain, with remaining parts taken from reference TRBV7-9 and TRBJ2-3, reads DTGVSQNPRHKITKRGQNVTFRCDPISEHNRLYWYRQTLGQGPEFLTYFQNEAQLEKSRLLSDRFSAERPKGSFSTLEIQRTEQGDSAMYLCASSLFWDNTDTQYFGPGTRLTVL.

The chain recombines TRBV4-3 with TRBJ2-7; D is unresolved. Germline lookup yields CDR1 LGHNA and CDR2 YSLEER. The CDR3 has 14 amino acids. Trimming pared 0 bases from V and 5 bases from J, leaving 11 bases between. CDR3 nucleotide sequence: TGCGCCAGCAGCCAAGATACCCCTGGGAACGAGCAGTACTTC. As protein: CASSQDTPGNEQYF.

This rearrangement joins TRBV4-3 to TRBJ2-7; D remains unclear. Trimming took 1 base from V and 6 from J, leaving 10 bases between them. The germline V gene has CDR1 LGHNA and CDR2 YSLEER. This CDR3 is 13 amino acids long. DNA of the CDR3: TGCGCCAGCAGCCAAGGAGAAGGGCTCGAGCAGTACTTC. Its protein product is CASSQGEGLEQYF.

J is TRBJ2-7 and V is TRBV5-5; 7 positions agree with TRBD2. Germline V gene data show CDR1 as SGHKS and CDR2 as YYEKEE (reference sequence). J gave up 6 bases and V 1 base, and 7 bases lay outside the gene matches. The CDR3 runs to 14 residues. CDR3 in DNA: TGTGCCAGCAGCTTGTGGGGGGGTGACCCCGAGCAGTACTTC. The encoded protein is CASSLWGGDPEQYF.

The count of this clone is one. The chain employs TRBV5-4 and TRBJ1-2, with 9 bases matching TRBD1. Germline-derived CDR1 and CDR2 are SGHNT and YYREEE (reference sequence). The CDR3 spans 14 residues. V trimming: 5 bases; J trimming: 5 bases; junction bases outside the gene matches: 7. The CDR3: CASRSTGGGYGYTF. In nucleotides, the CDR3 is TGTGCCAGCAGGAGTACAGGGGGCGGTTATGGCTACACCTTC.

V and J are TRBV7-8 and TRBJ1-4; D ambiguous. The CDR3 runs to 15 residues. V lost 5 bases and J 0 bases, leaving 10 bases between the germline ends. Looked up from germline, CDR1 is SGHVS and CDR2 is FQNEAQ. The CDR3 DNA is TGTGCCAGCAGCCCCCACATTGCAACTAATGAAAAACTGTTTTTT. It is translated as CASSPHIATNEKLFF.

The genes are TRBV11-1 and TRBJ2-7; 9 bases line up with TRBD1. Germline V gene lookup returns CDR1 SGHAT and CDR2 FQDESV (reference sequence). V shed 5 bases and J 4 bases; nucleotides not matched to a gene: 6. The CDR3 contains 14 residues. DNA for the CDR3: TGTGCCAGCAGCCGGGGACAGGGCCCTTACGAGCAGTACTTC. It translates to CASSRGQGPYEQYF.

The chain links TRBV5-4 to TRBJ2-4; D is undetermined. Germline values: CDR1 SGHNT, CDR2 YYREEE (reference sequence). The V gene lost 1 base and the J gene lost 6 bases, with 8 bases spanning the gap. This CDR3 has 13 residues. The CDR3 nucleotides read TGTGCCAGCAGCTTGCCTACGAGAAACATTCAGTACTTC. Its protein is CASSLPTRNIQYF.

This sequence joins TRBV2 and TRBJ1-4; D not certain. V lost 1 base to trimming and J lost 0 bases, with 9 bases between them. This CDR3 region has 16 residues. CDR1 SNHLY and CDR2 FYNNEI come from the germline V gene. The CDR3 loop reads CASSEDTLPTNEKLFF. In nucleotides, the CDR3 is TGTGCCAGCAGTGAAGACACCCTCCCAACTAATGAAAAACTGTTTTTT. Full variable domain (remainder filled in from reference TRBV2 and TRBJ1-4): EPEVTQTPSHQVTQMGQEVILRCVPISNHLYFYWYRQILGQKVEFLVSFYNNEISEKSEIFDDQFSVERPDGSNFTLKIRSTKLEDSAMYFCASSEDTLPTNEKLFFGSGTQLSVL.

The chain uses TRBV9 and TRBJ2-7; D gene uncertain. Germline V gene lookup returns CDR1 SGDLS and CDR2 YYNGEE. The CDR3 sequence is 14 residues long. V lost 0 bases, J lost 0 bases, and 7 bases lay in between. DNA of the CDR3: TGTGCCAGCAGCGTAGGGGTCAGCTCCTACGAGCAGTACTTC. The encoded protein is CASSVGVSSYEQYF.

This sequence joins TRBV19 and TRBJ2-1; D unresolved. V was clipped by 2 bases and J by 4 bases, with 12 bases between them. CDR1 and CDR2 from the germline V gene are LNHDA and SQIVND (reference sequence). This CDR3 is 15 amino acids long. In DNA, the CDR3 is TGTGCCAGTAGTATATCGCAGGTAGCTTACAATGAGCAGTTCTTC. Translated: CASSISQVAYNEQFF.

The V gene is TRBV6-1, the J gene TRBJ2-7; D perhaps matches TRBD2 (6 bases). Trimming pared 5 bases from V and 2 bases from J, leaving 16 bases between. This CDR3 has 15 amino acids. The germline gives CDR1 MNHNS, CDR2 SASEGT. The CDR3 DNA reads TGTGCCAGCAGTTCCGGGACTGAAGGCCCCTACGAGCAGTACTTC. This codes for CASSSGTEGPYEQYF.

The DNA for the CDR3 is TGTGCCAGCAGCCTTGAGACGACCGGGATCCCCTACAATGAGCAGTTCTTC. Residues: CASSLETTGIPYNEQFF. The chain combines TRBV4-2 with TRBJ2-1; D may be TRBD2 (5 bases). The V gene's germline CDR1 is LGHNA and CDR2 YNFKEQ. The V gene lost 4 bases and the J gene lost 2 bases, with 18 bases spanning the gap. CDR3 size: 17 residues.

V gene TRBV10-3 combines with J gene TRBJ2-7; D gene uncertain. The V gene lost 10 bases and the J gene lost 0 bases, with 7 bases spanning the gap. CDR1 and CDR2 (germline): ENHRY, SYGVKD. The CDR3 runs 11 residues. The CDR3, as DNA: TGTGCCACCTCCAACTCCTACGAGCAGTACTTC. This codes for CATSNSYEQYF.